These T cell receptor beta chains were read from a single sample in a study of blood T cell repertoires in COVID-19. Clones were read by immunoSEQ multiplex PCR, and TCRdb kept only the in-frame ones, dropping some. The table shows some 250,000 clones, with 80% to 90% occurring only once. Input material: PBMCs or T cells enriched from blood (not recorded which). These receptors were collected from a man between 18 and 35 years old who had recovered from COVID-19. Both conserved end residues are part of each CDR3. D genes are given only for firm matches. Size is omitted from some rows. Given values are once, few, many or a class for expanded clones.

>TRBV5-1|NA|TRBD2|TRBJ2-1
CASSIVPGLAGGEQFF
TGCGCCAGCAGCATAGTTCCGGGACTAGCGGGTGGTGAGCAGTTCTTC
>TRBV27|NA|NA|TRBJ1-1
CASARDDTEAFF
TGTGCCAGCGCGAGGGATGACACTGAAGCTTTCTTT
>TRBV27|NA|NA|TRBJ1-6
CASSPDRPLNNSPLHF
TGTGCCAGCAGCCCAGACAGGCCTCTGAATAATTCACCCCTCCACTTT
>TRBV2|NA|NA|TRBJ2-2
CASSRTENTGELFF
TGTGCCAGCAGTAGGACAGAGAACACCGGGGAGCTGTTTTTT
>TRBV15|NA|NA|TRBJ1-3
CATSRNAGVSGNTIYF
TGTGCCACCAGCAGAAACGCCGGGGTCTCTGGAAACACCATATATTTT
>TRBV6-2/TRBV6-3|NA|NA|TRBJ1-2
CASSFGIDGRDYGYTF
TGTGCCAGCAGTTTCGGTATTGACGGCAGGGACTATGGCTACACCTTC
>TRBV11-3|once|NA|TRBJ2-2
CASSLRVSTGELFF
TGTGCCAGCAGCCTCAGGGTGAGCACCGGGGAGCTGTTTTTT
>TRBV5-1|NA|NA|TRBJ1-2
CASSLSGGINYGYTF
TGCGCCAGCAGCTTGAGCGGGGGAATCAACTATGGCTACACCTTC
>TRBV11-3|NA|NA|TRBJ1-1
CASSSAGWNTEAFF
TGTGCCAGCAGCTCAGCAGGGTGGAACACTGAAGCTTTCTTT
>TRBV4-1|NA|NA|TRBJ2-1
CASSYITPGTGSGTRGNEQFF
TGCGCCAGCAGCTACATAACGCCCGGGACAGGGTCCGGGACTAGAGGGAATGAGCAGTTCTTC
>TRBV28|few|NA|TRBJ1-2
CASGGGGSGYTF
TGTGCCAGCGGGGGGGGTGGAAGTGGCTACACCTTC
>TRBV25-1|NA|NA|TRBJ1-1
CASSDVGSGTEAFF
TGTGCCAGCAGCGATGTGGGCTCTGGAACTGAAGCTTTCTTT
>TRBV7-9|few|NA|TRBJ2-7
CASSSYYEQYF
TGTGCCAGCAGCTCCTACTACGAGCAGTACTTC
>TRBV6-2/TRBV6-3|many|TRBD2|TRBJ2-3
CASSGLAATDTQYF
TGTGCCAGCAGTGGGCTAGCGGCCACAGATACGCAGTATTTT
>TRBV5-1|NA|NA|TRBJ1-2
CASSLDGGTYGYTF
TGCGCCAGCAGCTTGGATGGCGGGACCTATGGCTACACCTTC
>TRBV5-1|NA|TRBD2|TRBJ2-2
CASSGGLVNTGELFF
TGCGCCAGCAGCGGAGGACTAGTGAACACCGGGGAGCTGTTTTTT
>TRBV4-1|NA|NA|TRBJ2-7
CASSQVVTVSYEQYF
TGCGCCAGCAGCCAAGTCGTGACAGTCTCCTACGAGCAGTACTTC
>TRBV11-3|NA|TRBD1|TRBJ1-4
CASSPAGTETEKLFF
TGTGCCAGCAGCCCAGCCGGGACAGAGACTGAAAAACTGTTTTTT
>TRBV3-1/TRBV3-2|NA|NA|TRBJ2-3
CASSQDGAVTDTQYF
TGTGCCAGCAGCCAAGATGGAGCGGTCACAGATACGCAGTATTTT
>TRBV28|NA|NA|TRBJ1-5
CASSNRAEGPQHF
TGTGCCAGCAGCAACAGGGCCGAAGGGCCCCAGCATTTT
>TRBV21-1|NA|NA|TRBJ1-2
CASSKSHPGKIRQHYGYTF
TGTGCCAGCAGCAAATCCCACCCAGGGAAAATTAGGCAGCACTATGGCTACACCTTC
>TRBV6-5|many|TRBD1|TRBJ1-6
CASSYVRTGGNTPLHF
TGTGCCAGCAGTTACGTCCGGACAGGGGGCAATACACCCCTCCACTTT
>TRBV4-1|NA|TRBD2|TRBJ2-1
CASSLGLAGSSYNEQFF
TGCGCCAGCAGCCTCGGACTAGCGGGAAGCTCCTACAATGAGCAGTTCTTC
>TRBV7-2|NA|NA|TRBJ1-3
CASTLGGSGNTIYF
TGTGCCAGCACCTTGGGGGGGTCGGGAAACACCATATATTTT
>TRBV10-3|NA|NA|TRBJ1-6
CAISSLAGDSPLHF
TGTGCCATCAGTTCTCTGGCAGGGGATTCACCCCTCCACTTT
>TRBV27|NA|TRBD1|TRBJ1-5
CASSWRPGGPRRQPQHF
TGTGCCAGCAGTTGGCGACCAGGGGGCCCCCGGCGGCAGCCCCAGCATTTT
>TRBV5-1|NA|NA|TRBJ1-1
CASSFQGSTEAFF
TGCGCCAGCAGCTTCCAGGGAAGCACTGAAGCTTTCTTT